This T cell receptor beta chain was recovered during a study of siplizumab effects on memory and regulatory T cells. Comment on this clone: What it binds is unknown.

Profiling relied on immunoSEQ multiplex PCR, and the TCRdb table lists in-frame clones only, not all of them. The table includes about 75,000 clones, 93% detected once. Findings and caveats of the study: The apparent diversity of naive T cells exceeded that of memory cells, and naive T cells seemed to make a major contribution to the alloresponse. For mappable alloreactive CD4+ clones, the mean Treg-derived fraction was around 69% with siplizumab and 26.9% in controls.

Trimming removed 3 bases at V and 6 bases at J, with 7 bases between. The CDR3 consists of 11 residues. Germline V gives CDR1 SGHNT, CDR2 YYREEE (reference sequence). The V call is TRBV5-4, the J call TRBJ2-7; no clear D. This TCR derives from a human donor in good health. The sequencing sample was made of CD8+ T cells sorted from blood. CDR3 protein: CASSYSGEQYF. CDR3 nucleotide sequence: TGTGCCAGCAGCTATAGTGGCGAGCAGTACTTC. The complete variable domain, with remaining parts taken from reference TRBV5-4 and TRBJ2-7, reads ETGVTQSPTHLIKTRGQQVTLRCSSQSGHNTVSWYQQALGQGPQFIFQYYREEENGRGNFPPRFSGLQFPNYSSELNVNALELDDSALYLCASSYSGEQYFGPGTRLTVT.